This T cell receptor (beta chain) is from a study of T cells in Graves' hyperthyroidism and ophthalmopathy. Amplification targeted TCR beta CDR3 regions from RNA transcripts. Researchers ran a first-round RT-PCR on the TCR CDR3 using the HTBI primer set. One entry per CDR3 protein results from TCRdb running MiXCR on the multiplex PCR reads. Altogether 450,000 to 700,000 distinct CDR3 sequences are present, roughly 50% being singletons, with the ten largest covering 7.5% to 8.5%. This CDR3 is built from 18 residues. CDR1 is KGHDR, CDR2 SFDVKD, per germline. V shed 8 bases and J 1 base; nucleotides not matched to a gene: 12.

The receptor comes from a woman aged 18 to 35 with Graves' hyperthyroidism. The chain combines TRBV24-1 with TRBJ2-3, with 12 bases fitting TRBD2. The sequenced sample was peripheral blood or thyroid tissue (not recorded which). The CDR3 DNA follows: TGTGCCACCATCCGATCTAGCGGGAGGGCCTGGGGCACAGATACGCAGTATTTT. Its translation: CATIRSSGRAWGTDTQYF.